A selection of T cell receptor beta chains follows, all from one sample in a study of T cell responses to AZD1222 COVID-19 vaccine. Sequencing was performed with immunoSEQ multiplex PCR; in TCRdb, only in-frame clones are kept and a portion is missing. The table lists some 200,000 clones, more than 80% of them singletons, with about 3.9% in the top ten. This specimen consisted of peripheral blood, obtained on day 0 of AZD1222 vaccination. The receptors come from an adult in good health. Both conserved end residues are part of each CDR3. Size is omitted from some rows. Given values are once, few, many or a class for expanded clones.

cdr3_aa: CASSLIRGDEQYF; clone_size: -; j_call: TRBJ2-7; v_call: TRBV19
cdr3_aa: CASSQEGRGLSFPGYTF; clone_size: -; j_call: TRBJ1-2; v_call: TRBV14
cdr3_aa: CASSDFAGENGYTF; clone_size: -; j_call: TRBJ1-2; v_call: TRBV6-4
cdr3_aa: CASRVDRGSNQPQHF; clone_size: -; j_call: TRBJ1-5; v_call: TRBV6-5
cdr3_aa: CASSFKDRGITNYGYTF; clone_size: -; j_call: TRBJ1-2; v_call: TRBV5-1
cdr3_aa: CASSRGQGDQPQHF; clone_size: -; j_call: TRBJ1-5; v_call: TRBV6-5
cdr3_aa: CASSGRDMLNTEAFF; clone_size: -; j_call: TRBJ1-1; v_call: TRBV9
cdr3_aa: CASSPVGLQSGALHF; clone_size: -; j_call: TRBJ1-6; v_call: TRBV6-6
cdr3_aa: CASSQVAGEGYEQYF; clone_size: -; j_call: TRBJ2-7; v_call: TRBV4-2
cdr3_aa: CASSPRDWNTEAFF; clone_size: -; j_call: TRBJ1-1; v_call: TRBV7-6
cdr3_aa: CASRGRWNSPLHF; clone_size: once; j_call: TRBJ1-6; v_call: TRBV2
cdr3_aa: CASRDIGLAGRDTQYF; clone_size: -; j_call: TRBJ2-3; v_call: TRBV10-2
cdr3_aa: CASTLEDSFYHEQFF; clone_size: -; j_call: TRBJ2-1; v_call: TRBV2
cdr3_aa: CASSLGGKKTEAFF; clone_size: -; j_call: TRBJ1-1; v_call: TRBV7-9
cdr3_aa: CASSSGLFYEQYF; clone_size: -; j_call: TRBJ2-7; v_call: TRBV27
cdr3_aa: CASSLAARGGPGELFF; clone_size: -; j_call: TRBJ2-2; v_call: TRBV7-2
cdr3_aa: CASSLPIGVEAFF; clone_size: -; j_call: TRBJ1-1; v_call: TRBV5-5
cdr3_aa: CSALVGGYTF; clone_size: -; j_call: TRBJ1-2; v_call: TRBV20-1
cdr3_aa: CASSLGGTSGVNEQFF; clone_size: -; j_call: TRBJ2-1; v_call: TRBV7-2
cdr3_aa: CASSRLGMWDEQFF; clone_size: -; j_call: TRBJ2-1; v_call: TRBV3-1/TRBV3-2
cdr3_aa: CASSLEAGDSYEQYF; clone_size: -; j_call: TRBJ2-7; v_call: TRBV5-1
cdr3_aa: CASSRGTGPQSLNEQFF; clone_size: few; j_call: TRBJ2-1; v_call: TRBV5-1
cdr3_aa: CASSVLAVYNEQFF; clone_size: -; j_call: TRBJ2-1; v_call: TRBV2
cdr3_aa: CASSVDSSYEQYF; clone_size: -; j_call: TRBJ2-7; v_call: TRBV9
cdr3_aa: CASSTGQGVWAEAFF; clone_size: -; j_call: TRBJ1-1; v_call: TRBV7-2
cdr3_aa: CASRLTGIQPQHF; clone_size: -; j_call: TRBJ1-5; v_call: TRBV6-6
cdr3_aa: CSAFRNNEQFF; clone_size: -; j_call: TRBJ2-1; v_call: TRBV20-1
cdr3_aa: CSVEDRRGNTEAFF; clone_size: -; j_call: TRBJ1-1; v_call: TRBV29-1
cdr3_aa: CASSLGTGDEKLFF; clone_size: -; j_call: TRBJ1-4; v_call: TRBV5-4
cdr3_aa: CASSGQIYEQYF; clone_size: -; j_call: TRBJ2-7; v_call: TRBV2
cdr3_aa: CASSQLGYNSPLHF; clone_size: -; j_call: TRBJ1-6; v_call: TRBV14
cdr3_aa: CASRQPGGATEAFF; clone_size: -; j_call: TRBJ1-1; v_call: TRBV6-5
cdr3_aa: CASSVAPNQPQHF; clone_size: -; j_call: TRBJ1-5; v_call: TRBV9
cdr3_aa: CASSSAWDRGPSIAFF; clone_size: -; j_call: TRBJ1-1; v_call: TRBV6-6
cdr3_aa: CASSQTTSGKYYEQYF; clone_size: -; j_call: TRBJ2-7; v_call: TRBV4-1
cdr3_aa: CASTQTGFQYF; clone_size: -; j_call: TRBJ2-4; v_call: TRBV19
cdr3_aa: CASSYQNGAEAFF; clone_size: -; j_call: TRBJ1-1; v_call: TRBV6-5
cdr3_aa: CAWTVHSGSWYF; clone_size: -; j_call: TRBJ2-7; v_call: TRBV30
cdr3_aa: CSVDTRENTEAFF; clone_size: -; j_call: TRBJ1-1; v_call: TRBV29-1
cdr3_aa: CASSPPPGEDTGELFF; clone_size: -; j_call: TRBJ2-2; v_call: TRBV18
cdr3_aa: CASSPTGGTLDGYTF; clone_size: -; j_call: TRBJ1-2; v_call: TRBV5-4